These T cell receptor beta chains were read from a single sample in a study of T cell repertoires in cytomegalovirus infection. TCRdb processed the reads anew with MiXCR; each CDR3 protein has one entry. The profile shows some 240,000 distinct CDR3 sequences, about 15% of them singletons. What was sequenced was CD8+ T cells from PBMCs. Source of these receptors: a human donor in good health (CMV status not recorded). Some clones in this sample may be carry-over from other donors' samples. Each CDR3 is given with its conserved first and last residue. The order of the fields is J gene, D gene, V gene, clone size, CDR3 DNA, CDR3 protein. The D gene is left open where the match is weak. Clone size appears in some rows only: once, few, many, or a class for an expanded clone.

TRBJ2-3	TRBD2	TRBV27	few	TGTGCCAGCAGCCCTCTGGGAGCGGGGGGACGCACAGATACGCAGTATTTT	CASSPLGAGGRTDTQYF
TRBJ1-5	.	TRBV29-1	.	TGCAGCGTTGGGGACGGGACGTTCGGGCCCCAGCATTTT	CSVGDGTFGPQHF
TRBJ2-7	TRBD1	TRBV2	few	TGTGCCAGTACGGAGGGGACAGGGGGCTACGAGCAGTACTTC	CASTEGTGGYEQYF
TRBJ1-2	.	TRBV7-9	few	TGTGCCAGCAGCCCCCGAGGGGCGGAAGGCTACACCTTC	CASSPRGAEGYTF
TRBJ2-5	.	TRBV6-6	few	TGTGCCAGCAGTTACTCGAGACTCTTTCCAGGGTCCCAAGAGACCCAGTACTTC	CASSYSRLFPGSQETQYF
TRBJ1-2	.	TRBV29-1	.	TGCAGCGTCGGAGGGCGGGGGGCGCGACTCTATGGCTACACCTTC	CSVGGRGARLYGYTF
TRBJ2-7	.	TRBV6-1	.	TGTGCCAGCAGTTTGGTAACAGAAAATACCTACGAGCAGTACTTC	CASSLVTENTYEQYF
TRBJ2-1	TRBD1	TRBV29-1	few	TGCAGCGTTCCCCCGCCAGGGGGTGGCTCCTACAATGAGCAGTTCTTC	CSVPPPGGGSYNEQFF
TRBJ2-4	.	TRBV4-1	few	TGCGCCAGCACAGAAGGAGTCAACATTCAGTACTTC	CASTEGVNIQYF
TRBJ2-3	.	TRBV2	many	TGTGCCAGCATACAGGACCAAAATACGCAGTATTTT	CASIQDQNTQYF
TRBJ2-3	.	TRBV2	.	TGTGCCAGCAGTGAATACTCCGCAGTCACAGATACGCAGTATTTT	CASSEYSAVTDTQYF
TRBJ1-6	.	TRBV25-1	.	TGTGCCAGCAGTGAAATCAGTTCGAGCTCACCCCTCCACTTT	CASSEISSSSPLHF
TRBJ2-1	TRBD1	TRBV7-6	few	TGTGCCAGCAGCCTTGGGGACAGGGGCTACAATGAGCAGTTCTTC	CASSLGDRGYNEQFF
TRBJ2-3	TRBD2	TRBV4-2	many	TGTGCCAGCAGCCAAGGCCCTAGCGGGGTCACAGATACGCAGTATTTT	CASSQGPSGVTDTQYF
TRBJ1-2	.	TRBV14	few	TGTGCCAGCAGCCAGACACGGGACCCCCCTGGAGGCTACACCTTC	CASSQTRDPPGGYTF
TRBJ2-3	TRBD1	TRBV11-1	.	TGTGCCAGCAGCTTATACCCCGAGTCGGACAGGGACCCAGATACGCAGTATTTT	CASSLYPESDRDPDTQYF
TRBJ1-1	.	TRBV9	once	TGTGCCAGCAGCGAGGGGGGTGTAGGCACTGAAGCTTTCTTT	CASSEGGVGTEAFF
TRBJ1-1	.	TRBV2	.	TGTGCCAGCAGTGATAGGTCCCGCACTGAAGCTTTCTTT	CASSDRSRTEAFF
TRBJ1-5	TRBD1	TRBV7-2	many	TGTGCCAGCAGCCGAGCAGGGGGCGGCAATCAGCCCCAGCATTTT	CASSRAGGGNQPQHF
TRBJ1-5	.	TRBV19	many	TGTGCCAGTACGGAGTGGGATAGCAATCAGCCCCAGCATTTT	CASTEWDSNQPQHF
TRBJ2-7	TRBD1	TRBV14	few	TGTGCCAGCAGCCAAGAGACAGGGTATCTCTACGAGCAGTACTTC	CASSQETGYLYEQYF
TRBJ2-1	.	TRBV12-3/TRBV12-4	few	TGTGCCAGCAGTTTTTATCCGGGGACTCCCACGGGAGTGTTTAAGTTCTTC	CASSFYPGTPTGVFKFF